The 17 T cell receptor beta chains below all came from one sample that was sequenced in a study of T cell responses to AZD1222 COVID-19 vaccine. Assay used: immunoSEQ multiplex PCR; TCRdb lists only in-frame clones, some missing. The table shows about 110,000 clones, with around 82% occurring only once. The specimen comprised peripheral blood, sampled on day 0 of AZD1222 vaccination. Receptor source: an adult in good health.

This rearrangement joins TRBV6-2 or TRBV6-3 to TRBJ1-5; D gene uncertain. Germline V gene sequence: CDR1 MNHEY, CDR2 SVGEGT. The CDR3 is 16 amino acids. V was cut by 4 bases and J by 0 bases, with 13 bases left in between. The CDR3 sequence: CASSLHSSLSNQPQHF. The CDR3 region has the DNA TGTGCCAGCAGTTTACACAGCAGCCTTAGCAATCAGCCCCAGCATTTT.

This clone is a singleton in its sample. The chain combines TRBV14 with TRBJ2-7; no clear D. Germline V lookup: CDR1 SGHDN, CDR2 FVKESK. V shed 2 bases and J shed 2 bases, with 13 bases lying between them. This CDR3 has 15 amino acids. The CDR3 sequence is CASSQLSRNPYEQYF. The CDR3 DNA follows: TGTGCCAGCAGCCAATTGTCCCGGAACCCCTACGAGCAGTACTTC.

J is TRBJ1-3 and V is TRBV6-5, with D possibly being TRBD1 (5 bases). Trimming removed 6 bases at V and 4 bases at J, with 10 bases between. Germline V CDR1 and CDR2: MNHEY, SVGAGI. This CDR3 spans 13 amino acids. CDR3 amino acids: CASRGVGGNTIYF. The DNA for the CDR3 is TGTGCCAGCAGGGGGGTAGGAGGAAACACCATATATTTT.

The chain uses TRBV9 and TRBJ1-3; D gene unclear. The CDR3 spans 15 residues. V lost 0 bases, J lost 2 bases, and 9 bases lay in between. CDR1 SGDLS and CDR2 YYNGEE come from the germline V gene. CDR3 region: CASSVEALPGNTIYF. The CDR3 DNA is TGTGCCAGCAGCGTAGAGGCACTCCCTGGAAACACCATATATTTT.

The chain couples TRBV9 to TRBJ1-3; no definite D call. With 6 bases removed from V and 2 bases from J, the gap between germline ends came to 15 bases. CDR3 size: 15 residues. Germline CDR1 reads SGDLS; CDR2 reads YYNGEE. The CDR3 coding sequence is TGTGCCAGCACCGTTTCCTGGGAAGCTGGAAACACCATATATTTT. It codes for CASTVSWEAGNTIYF.

The rearrangement links TRBV18 to TRBJ1-4; maybe TRBD1 (5 bases). V lost 8 bases to trimming and J lost 3 bases, with 13 bases between them. The CDR3 contains 14 residues. Germline V gives CDR1 KGHSH, CDR2 LQKENI. CDR3 DNA: TGTGCCAGCGCTTCGGCGGGACCTAATGAAAAACTGTTTTTT. It translates to CASASAGPNEKLFF.

The sample holds one count of this clone. The rearrangement links TRBV2 to TRBJ2-7; D unclear. The V end was cut by 5 bases, the J end by 5 bases, with 13 bases between. Looked up from germline, CDR1 is SNHLY and CDR2 is FYNNEI. The CDR3 is 13 residues long. In DNA form, the CDR3 reads TGTGCCAGCAGTCCCCGGACGCGGAACGAGCAGTACTTC. This sequence encodes CASSPRTRNEQYF.

V is TRBV21-1 and J is TRBJ1-2; TRBD1 is taken as the D call from the table, unchecked against the DNA. TRBV21-1 is reported as a pseudogene. The CDR3 spans 18 residues. The CDR3 DNA reads as TGTGCCAGCAGCAAAGAGGCGGAGGCAGGGGGCGATGACTATGGCTACACCTTC. Translating it yields CASSKEAEAGGDDYGYTF.

This chain uses TRBV2 with TRBJ1-6, with no clear D. This CDR3 contains 13 residues. The germline V and J ends were trimmed by 6 bases and 0 bases, with 3 bases remaining between them. CDR1 is SNHLY and CDR2 is FYNNEI in the germline V gene. The CDR3 loop reads CASRSSYNSPLHF. For the CDR3, the DNA is TGTGCCAGCAGGAGCTCCTATAATTCACCCCTCCACTTT.

This chain links TRBV6-5 with TRBJ1-6; no clear D. The length of the CDR3 is 14 residues. Trimming removed 6 bases at V and 7 bases at J, with 13 bases between. Germline V gene lookup returns CDR1 MNHEY and CDR2 SVGAGI. The CDR3 sequence: CASSLGLQNSPLHF. The CDR3 DNA sequence: TGTGCCAGCAGCCTCGGCCTCCAAAATTCACCCCTCCACTTT.

The chain carries TRBV15 and TRBJ2-7, with a tentative D call TRBD2 (7 bases). The CDR3 has 16 amino acids. V lost 0 bases and J lost 4, with 16 bases in between. CDR1 is LNHNV and CDR2 is YYDKDF in the germline V gene (reference sequence). CDR3 region: CATSRDWGGLTYEQYF. Written as DNA, the CDR3 is TGTGCCACCAGCAGAGACTGGGGGGGGCTAACGTACGAGCAGTACTTC. Variable domain in full (rest from reference TRBV15 and TRBJ2-7): DAMVIQNPRYQVTQFGKPVTLSCSQTLNHNVMYWYQQKSSQAPKLLFHYYDKDFNNEADTPDNFQSRRPNTSFCFLDIRSPGLGDTAMYLCATSRDWGGLTYEQYFGPGTRLTVT.

The chain couples TRBV28 to TRBJ2-2; 9 nucleotides agree with TRBD2. Germline V gene data show CDR1 as MDHEN and CDR2 as SYDVKM. The CDR3 length is 14 residues. J gave up 8 bases and V 7 bases, and 8 bases lay outside the gene matches. In DNA, the CDR3 is TGTGCCAGCAATGGCGGGGGGGCGGCGGGGGAGCTGTTTTTT. This sequence encodes CASNGGGAAGELFF.

The chain uses TRBV27 and TRBJ2-1; no clear D. This CDR3 is built from 14 residues. Trimming cost V 3 bases and J 8 bases, with 14 bases left between them. The V gene's germline CDR1 is MNHEY and CDR2 SMNVEV (reference sequence). The CDR3 sequence is CASSFSVGMYEQFF. The CDR3 DNA is TGTGCCAGCAGTTTCTCGGTGGGTATGTATGAGCAGTTCTTC.

The table lists this clone with a count of one. The V and J genes are TRBV7-8 and TRBJ1-2; tentative D call: TRBD1 (6 bases). The CDR3 totals 14 residues. CDR1 and CDR2 (germline): SGHVS, FQNEAQ. V gave up 4 bases and J gave up 1 base, with 10 bases separating them. CDR3: CASSYSRGNYGYTF. For the CDR3, the DNA is TGTGCCAGCAGCTACTCCAGGGGTAACTATGGCTACACCTTC.

The chain has TRBV7-2 and TRBJ1-1, with TRBD1 matching 8 bases. Germline V gives CDR1 SGHTA, CDR2 FQGNSA. V trimming: 5 bases; J trimming: 4 bases; junction bases outside the gene matches: 9. The CDR3 loop spans 15 amino acids. The CDR3 DNA reads TGTGCCAGCAGCGTCCTAGGACAGGGAATCACTGAAGCTTTCTTT. Its translation is CASSVLGQGITEAFF.

This clone was seen once. This chain's CDR3 is CAAGPYNEQFF. Here the CDR3 DNA reads TGTGCCGCGGGACCCTACAATGAGCAGTTCTTC. The chain is built from TRBV6-5 and TRBJ2-1, with D maybe TRBD2 (6 bases). V lost 11 bases to trimming and J lost 2 bases, with 7 bases between them. Germline V gives CDR1 MNHEY, CDR2 SVGAGI. The CDR3 covers 11 residues.

The chain's CDR3 is CASSLGDYSNQPQHF. DNA for the CDR3: TGTGCCAGCAGCTTGGGAGATTATAGCAATCAGCCCCAGCATTTT. The rearrangement joins TRBV5-5 to TRBJ1-5; D not certain. The ends were cut back, 0 bases at V and 0 bases at J, with 7 bases in the middle. The CDR3 consists of 15 residues. Germline CDR1 SGHKS, CDR2 YYEKEE (reference sequence).